This note documents a single T cell receptor (beta chain) sequence. The antigen is undetermined. The data were obtained in a study of response to subunit inactivated influenza vaccine. Study results and limitations: Authors suggested few new T cells are recruited by each seasonal influenza vaccination.

Trimming took 8 bases from V and 11 from J, leaving 18 bases between them. There are 12 residues in the CDR3. The germline CDR1 and CDR2 sequences are MDHEN and SYDVKM. TCRdb used MiXCR to reprocess the RT-PCR reads, holding one entry per CDR3 protein. The data show roughly 760,000 distinct CDR3 sequences, around 21% seen once. The TCR was taken from a man aged 45-65 years who received an inactivated influenza vaccine. The chain carries TRBV28 and TRBJ1-1, with no clear D. The sample was PBMCs from blood, taken approximately 5 days after vaccination. CDR3 bases: TGTGCCAGCTTTTCAGGCGACGGGCTGGCTTTCTTT. Translating gives CASFSGDGLAFF. Drawing the rest from reference TRBV28 and TRBJ1-1, the complete variable domain is DVKVTQSSRYLVKRTGEKVFLECVQDMDHENMFWYRQDPGLGLRLIYFSYDVKMKEKGDIPEGYSVSREKKERFSLILESASTNQTSMYLCASFSGDGLAFFGQGTRLTVV.